One sample yielded the 17 T cell receptor beta chains listed below, sequenced in a study of T cell repertoires in cytomegalovirus infection. Their antigen targets remain unknown. Using its own MiXCR run on the reads, TCRdb lists one record per CDR3 protein. Counted here are some 920,000 distinct CDR3 sequences, approximately 31% occurring once; the ten biggest clones make up roughly 13%. The source material was cultured CD8+ T cells from PBMCs, sampled from culture after CMV antigen stimulation. Source of these receptors: a human donor in good health (CMV status not recorded). Some clones in this sample may be carry-over from other donors' samples.

V is TRBV7-6 and J is TRBJ2-1; 9 bases match TRBD1. CDR1 and CDR2 from the germline V gene are SGHVS and FNYEAQ. The CDR3 is 15 residues long. J lost 6 bases, V lost 5 bases, and 8 bases had no gene match. CDR3: CASSPVGQGGNEQFF. The CDR3 DNA sequence: TGTGCCAGCAGCCCCGTGGGACAGGGAGGCAATGAGCAGTTCTTC.

The V call is TRBV27, the J call TRBJ1-1; D gene ambiguous. CDR3 length equals 16 residues. The V gene lost 5 bases and the J gene lost 1 base, with 17 bases spanning the gap. Germline V gene lookup returns CDR1 MNHEY and CDR2 SMNVEV (reference sequence). The CDR3 spells CASSMRPGVPNTEAFF. CDR3 coding DNA: TGTGCCAGCAGTATGCGCCCCGGGGTCCCGAACACTGAAGCTTTCTTT.

This clonotype was seen a few times. The genes are TRBV6-6 and TRBJ1-5, with a weak D call TRBD1 (6 bases). CDR3 length: 16 residues. V dropped 2 bases and J dropped 1 base, with 12 bases sitting between them. Germline-derived CDR1 and CDR2 are MNHNY and SVGAGI (reference sequence). The CDR3 spells CASSYGRGGSNQPQHF. In DNA, the CDR3 is TGTGCCAGCAGTTACGGCAGGGGTGGAAGCAATCAGCCCCAGCATTTT.

This clonotype was counted at least ten times. The genes are TRBV7-2 and TRBJ1-1; D is unresolved. Germline V gene lookup returns CDR1 SGHTA and CDR2 FQGNSA. CDR3 length equals 13 residues. The germline V and J ends were trimmed by 5 bases and 1 base, with 8 bases remaining between them. The CDR3 bases are TGTGCCAGCAGCCTTCATGAGAACACTGAAGCTTTCTTT. This gives the protein CASSLHENTEAFF. Full variable domain (missing parts from reference TRBV7-2 and TRBJ1-1): GAGVSQSPSNKVTEKGKDVELRCDPISGHTALYWYRQSLGQGLEFLIYFQGNSAPDKSGLPSDRFSAERTGGSVSTLTIQRTQQEDSAVYLCASSLHENTEAFFGQGTRLTVV.

In its sample, this clonotype was seen a few times. This chain uses TRBV27 with TRBJ2-3; 7 positions agree with TRBD2. CDR1 MNHEY and CDR2 SMNVEV come from the germline V gene (reference sequence). CDR3 size: 16 residues. V dropped 4 bases and J dropped 1; count of bases not matched to a gene: 8. The CDR3 loop is CASSSSGLDRTDTQYF. CDR3 DNA sequence: TGTGCCAGCAGTTCCTCCGGACTAGACCGCACAGATACGCAGTATTTT.

The rearrangement uses TRBV6-2 or TRBV6-3 and TRBJ2-3; 10 bases agree with TRBD1. CDR3 length equals 16 residues. The ends lost 0 bases at V and 7 bases at J; junction bases unmatched: 7. Germline V gene lookup returns CDR1 MNHEY and CDR2 SVGEGT. The CDR3 region is CASSYSNRDRGNTQYF. The CDR3 coding sequence is TGTGCCAGCAGTTACTCGAACCGGGACAGGGGAAATACGCAGTATTTT.

This chain joins TRBV6-1 and TRBJ2-3; D possibly matches TRBD1 or TRBD2 (5 bases each). Trimming shortened V by 2 bases and J by 4 bases, and 19 bases separated the two germline ends. CDR1 is MNHNS and CDR2 is SASEGT in the germline V gene. This CDR3 region has 17 residues. This CDR3 is CASSEIPGAILADTQYF. CDR3 nucleotides: TGTGCCAGCAGTGAAATACCCGGGGCCATTTTGGCAGATACGCAGTATTTT.

This clonotype turned up a few times. This chain connects TRBV6-5 to TRBJ1-1, with D possibly being TRBD1 (6 bases). CDR1 and CDR2 (germline): MNHEY, SVGAGI. CDR3 size: 13 residues. V gave up 6 bases and J gave up 1 base, with 9 bases separating them. For the CDR3, the DNA is TGTGCCAGCAGAGAGGACAGGAACACTGAAGCTTTCTTT. It encodes CASREDRNTEAFF.

This clonotype was detected only a few times. The chain is built from TRBV27 and TRBJ1-3; tentative D call: TRBD1 (5 bases). Germline V gene data show CDR1 as MNHEY and CDR2 as SMNVEV (reference sequence). CDR3 length: 14 amino acids. The V and J ends lost 5 bases and 2 bases respectively, with 10 bases between them. The CDR3 spells CASSDQGPGNTIYF. CDR3 coding DNA: TGTGCCAGCAGTGATCAGGGCCCTGGAAACACCATATATTTT.

This chain links TRBV5-4 with TRBJ2-1, with D possibly matching TRBD2 (6 bases). There are 17 residues in the CDR3. The germline CDR1 and CDR2 sequences are SGHNT and YYREEE (reference sequence). Trimming pared 4 bases from V and 5 bases from J, leaving 22 bases between. CDR3 nucleotide sequence: TGTGCCAGCAGCCAAACGGGTCTCGGGCGGGGAGACAATGAGCAGTTCTTC. This gives the protein CASSQTGLGRGDNEQFF.

The chain couples TRBV27 to TRBJ2-3; TRBD1 aligns across 12 bases. The CDR3 totals 15 residues. Germline loops: CDR1 MNHEY, CDR2 SMNVEV (reference sequence). Trimming at V came to 5 bases and at J to 3 bases, leaving 3 bases not matched to a gene. This CDR3 is CASSGTGGLTDTQYF. The CDR3 DNA is TGTGCCAGCAGTGGGACAGGGGGCTTGACAGATACGCAGTATTTT.

The chain links TRBV5-6 to TRBJ2-3; 7 nucleotides agree with TRBD2. V trimming: 2 bases; J trimming: 0 bases; junction bases outside the gene matches: 3. Germline lookup yields CDR1 SGHDT and CDR2 YYEEEE. The CDR3 contains 15 residues. The CDR3 here is CASSFARGSTDTQYF. For the CDR3, the DNA is TGTGCCAGCAGCTTCGCGCGGGGGAGCACAGATACGCAGTATTTT.

This clonotype was seen a handful of times. V gene TRBV5-6 combines with J gene TRBJ2-5, with 12 bases that match TRBD2. Germline V gene data show CDR1 as SGHDT and CDR2 as YYEEEE. Germline trimming cut 3 bases from V and 1 base from J; bases unmatched to any gene: 22. The CDR3 is 22 residues long. The CDR3 coding sequence is TGTGCCAGCAGCTCTTGGGCTTGGGACAGAGGACTAGCGGGGCGGACCCAAGAGACCCAGTACTTC. This translates into CASSSWAWDRGLAGRTQETQYF.

The rearrangement uses TRBV7-9 and TRBJ1-4; 12 nucleotides match TRBD1. Per germline, CDR1 SEHNR and CDR2 FQNEAQ (reference sequence). J was trimmed by 6 bases and V by 10 bases; bases with no gene match: 3. The CDR3 extends over 13 amino acids. The CDR3 DNA sequence: TGTGCCACCGGGACAGGGGGCGATGAAAAACTGTTTTTT. Its protein is CATGTGGDEKLFF.

This clonotype was detected only a few times. The CDR3 nucleotides are TGTGCCAGCAGTTACTACCGGGCTAACCTGAACACCGGGGAGCTGTTTTTT. Its protein product is CASSYYRANLNTGELFF. V gene TRBV6-2 or TRBV6-3 combines with J gene TRBJ2-2; D uncertain. This CDR3 region has 17 residues. V lost 1 base and J 1 base, leaving 13 bases between the germline ends. Germline values: CDR1 MNHEY, CDR2 SVGEGT.

This sequence joins TRBV5-4 and TRBJ1-1; weak D call: TRBD1 (5 bases). The CDR3 is 12 residues long. Trimming removed 7 bases at V and 7 bases at J, with 14 bases between. Germline CDR1 reads SGHNT; CDR2 reads YYREEE (reference sequence). CDR3 DNA sequence: TGTGCCAGCGTCACGCGGGACGGTGAAGCTTTCTTT. Amino acid sequence: CASVTRDGEAFF.

This clonotype was detected a few times. This chain connects TRBV6-5 to TRBJ2-7; no firm D call. The germline gives CDR1 MNHEY, CDR2 SVGAGI. The CDR3 covers 13 residues. V was cut by 2 bases and J by 1 base, with 6 bases left in between. CDR3 DNA sequence: TGTGCCAGCAGTTACGTAGGTTCCTACGAGCAGTACTTC. Amino acid sequence: CASSYVGSYEQYF.